This T cell receptor (beta chain) originates from a study of T cell repertoires in cytomegalovirus infection. Study summary: Public TCR beta signatures indicated both CMV infection and matching HLA type. The study's findings and limits: Summed public TCR beta family frequency identified CMV carriers bearing the relevant HLA.

Germline values: CDR1 ENHRY, CDR2 SYGVKD. There are 15 residues in the CDR3. With 10 bases removed from V and 1 base from J, the gap between germline ends came to 19 bases. TCRdb analysed the reads with MiXCR anew, one entry per CDR3 protein. The table has a few hundred thousand distinct CDR3 sequences, roughly 17% seen once; the top ten hold 12%. Comment on this clonotype: Antigen unknown.

The sequenced material came from PBMCs. The sequence derives from a human donor in good health (CMV status not recorded). Some clones in this sample may be carry-over from other donors' samples. The chain is built from TRBV10-3 and TRBJ2-5, with D perhaps matching TRBD1 (6 bases). CDR3 nucleotide sequence: TGTGCCAGCTCAGGGGCTGCTAGCTTCCAAGAGACCCAGTACTTC. It yields the protein CASSGAASFQETQYF.